This entry is about one T cell receptor beta chain. J was trimmed by 2 bases and V by 5 bases; bases with no gene match: 5. The CDR3 totals 16 residues. CDR1 SEHNR and CDR2 FQNEAQ come from the germline V gene (reference sequence). This specimen comes from a study of spatial heterogeneity in lung cancer. Study-wide background: The count of detected beta-chain sequences consistently exceeded that of alpha-chain sequences.

From the 5' RACE reads, TCRdb called clonotypes with MiXCR, one entry per CDR3 protein. The sample comprises more than 25,000 distinct CDR3 sequences, around 5.9% of which are singletons, and roughly 21% rests with the top ten. Indicated time point: blood at routine non-recurrence follow-up after resection. The study sequenced unsorted whole RNA from tumor, nontumor lung or frozen PBMC. Sequenced here: PBMCs, sampled at follow-up. The source is a male donor with early-stage non-small cell lung cancer. V and J are TRBV7-9 and TRBJ2-2; TRBD1 matches at 10 bases. For the CDR3, the DNA is TGTGCCAGCAGCCCCCGGGACAGGGGTAACACCGGGGAGCTGTTTTTT. Translating it yields CASSPRDRGNTGELFF.